Each of the 15 T cell receptor beta chains below was sequenced from the same sample in a study of blood T cells in healthy people across ages. For the second PCR, which ran for about 6 to 12 cycles, a sample-barcoded 5' primer and a J-beta primer mix were used. TCRdb passed the 5' RACE reads through MiXCR, listing each CDR3 protein once. Of approximately 690,000 distinct CDR3 sequences listed, roughly two fifths were seen once; the top ten hold about 32%. The sequencing input was blood. The receptor source for this set is a man older than 75 in good health.

This clonotype appeared a few times. DNA of the CDR3: TGTGCCAGCAGTAAGACTAGCGGGAGGAGCTCCTACGAGCAGTACTTC. Translating it yields CASSKTSGRSSYEQYF. The chain combines TRBV6-2 or TRBV6-3 with TRBJ2-7; 13 bases line up with TRBD2. V shed 5 bases, J shed 0 bases, and the junction held 4 bases outside the gene matches. CDR3 length: 16 amino acids. In germline, CDR1 is MNHEY, CDR2 SVGEGT.

CDR3 sequence (DNA): TGCAGTGCTAAACAACAGGGGGCCAGCACTGAAGCTTTCTTT. As protein: CSAKQQGASTEAFF. The chain uses TRBV20-1 and TRBJ1-1; 9 bases are shared with TRBD1. Germline V gene data show CDR1 as DFQATT and CDR2 as SNEGSKA (reference sequence). Trimming cost V 4 bases and J 4 bases; bases outside gene matches: 7. The CDR3 extends over 14 amino acids.

In this sample, this clonotype turned up many times. The gene calls are TRBV24-1 and TRBJ2-7, with 7 bases matching TRBD1. Germline loops: CDR1 KGHDR, CDR2 SFDVKD. CDR3 length: 14 residues. After removal of 4 bases from V and 5 bases from J, the junction contained 7 bases not matched to a gene. The CDR3 nucleotides are TGTGCCACCAGTGACCGGGACAGTGGCCACGAGCAGTACTTC. Translation gives CATSDRDSGHEQYF.

V usage is TRBV7-9 and J usage is TRBJ2-2; 7 nucleotides line up with TRBD2. CDR3 length equals 17 residues. J gave up 4 bases and V 0 bases, and 8 bases lay outside the gene matches. Germline assignment: CDR1 SEHNR and CDR2 FQNEAQ (reference sequence). CDR3 amino acids: CASSLARLAVTTGELFF. CDR3 coding DNA: TGTGCCAGCAGCTTAGCGCGTCTAGCGGTGACCACCGGGGAGCTGTTTTTT.

This chain joins TRBV4-3 and TRBJ2-7; perhaps TRBD1 as D (5 bases). This CDR3 is built from 14 residues. V gave up 0 bases and J gave up 7 bases, with 13 bases separating them. Germline loops: CDR1 LGHNA, CDR2 YSLEER. For the CDR3, the DNA is TGCGCCAGCAGCCAAGAGACAGTCCCCAATGAGCAGTACTTC. This translates into CASSQETVPNEQYF.

This clonotype was seen more than once but under ten times. A junction end diverges from the germline sequence, so it may reflect a read error. This sequence joins TRBV7-2 and TRBJ2-5, with a tentative D call TRBD1 (6 bases). This CDR3 has 14 amino acids. The germline gives CDR1 SGHTA, CDR2 FQGNSA. This CDR3 reads CAGSLAGQGETQYF. The CDR3 nucleotides are TGTGCCGGCAGCTTGGCCGGGCAGGGGGAGACCCAGTACTTC. The variable domain in full, completed from reference TRBV7-2 and TRBJ2-5, reads GAGVSQSPSNKVTEKGKDVELRCDPISGHTALYWYRQSLGQGLEFLIYFQGNSAPDKSGLPSDRFSAERTGGSVSTLTIQRTQQEDSAVYLCAGSLAGQGETQYFGPGTRLLVL.

The chain is built from TRBV12-3 or TRBV12-4 and TRBJ2-5; TRBD2 matches 7 bases. The junction had 4 bases not matched to a gene; V was cut back by 0 bases and J by 3 bases. The CDR3 covers 15 residues. Here the CDR3 DNA reads TGTGCCAGCAGTTTAGCGGCGGCGGGAGAAGAGACCCAGTACTTC. This codes for CASSLAAAGEETQYF.

The CDR3: CASSTSGSDTQYF. The CDR3 coding sequence is TGTGCCAGCAGCACCTCAGGGTCAGATACGCAGTATTTT. The rearrangement joins TRBV7-2 to TRBJ2-3, with a possible D match to TRBD1 (5 bases). Trimming removed 5 bases from V and 4 bases from J, with 10 bases in between. This CDR3 comprises 13 residues. CDR1 is SGHTA, CDR2 FQGNSA, per germline.

This sequence joins TRBV7-2 and TRBJ2-7, with TRBD1 identical over 11 bases. V shed 5 bases, J shed 2 bases, and the junction held 2 bases outside the gene matches. Germline lookup yields CDR1 SGHTA and CDR2 FQGNSA. The length of the CDR3 is 14 residues. The CDR3 loop is CASSGTGGTYEQYF. The CDR3 bases are TGTGCCAGCAGCGGGACAGGGGGAACCTACGAGCAGTACTTC.

The rearrangement uses TRBV6-4 and TRBJ2-1, with 10 positions matching TRBD2. Germline CDR1 is MRHNA and CDR2 is SNTAGT. V lost 10 bases to trimming and J lost 9 bases; unmatched junction nucleotides: 9. This CDR3 has 13 amino acids. The CDR3 region has the DNA TGTGCCACTCAGAGCGGGGGGGCCGGTGAGCAGTTCTTC. Protein: CATQSGGAGEQFF.

As for this clonotype: The junction and the germline gene differ at one end; a read error may be behind it. The V gene is TRBV14, the J gene TRBJ2-3, with a tentative D call TRBD2 (5 bases). Germline loops: CDR1 SGHDN, CDR2 FVKESK. The CDR3 runs to 13 residues. CDR3 in amino acids: CTSSQGLQDTQYF. The CDR3, as DNA: TGTACCAGCAGCCAAGGACTGCAAGATACGCAGTATTTT.

CDR3 residues: CASSRGTGTQTQYF. The DNA of the CDR3 is TGTGCCAGCAGTCGCGGGACAGGGACGCAGACCCAGTACTTC. The chain uses TRBV6-5 and TRBJ2-5, with 9 nucleotides matching TRBD1. This CDR3 spans 14 amino acids. V shed 5 bases, J shed 6 bases, and the junction held 7 bases outside the gene matches. Germline assignment: CDR1 MNHEY and CDR2 SVGAGI.

The J gene is TRBJ1-1, the V gene TRBV25-1; unclear D gene. This CDR3 is 14 amino acids long. Looked up from germline, CDR1 is MGHDK and CDR2 is SYGVNS. With 3 bases removed from V and 9 bases from J, the gap between germline ends came to 17 bases. This CDR3 is CASSDTSASAKAFF. The CDR3 nucleotides read TGTGCCAGCAGTGACACGTCCGCAAGCGCGAAAGCTTTCTTT.

Regarding this clonotype: This clone may be a read error of a much larger clone one base away. This sequence joins TRBV30 and TRBJ2-1; TRBD2 matches at 11 bases. This CDR3 is 15 amino acids long. V was clipped by 0 bases and J by 8 bases; unmatched bases: 6. Looked up from germline, CDR1 is GTSNPN and CDR2 is SVGIG (reference sequence). CDR3 region: CAWSVGTSGSDEQFF. In DNA, the CDR3 is TGTGCCTGGAGTGTCGGGACTAGCGGTTCGGATGAGCAGTTCTTC.

The rearrangement uses TRBV11-2 and TRBJ2-1; D not certain. Trimming stripped 1 base from V and 7 bases from J, with 14 bases between. Per the germline V gene, CDR1 is SGHAT and CDR2 is FQNNGV. The CDR3 consists of 15 residues. This CDR3 reads CASSLGRVVGNEQFF. CDR3 in DNA: TGTGCCAGCAGCTTAGGTAGGGTAGTAGGGAATGAGCAGTTCTTC.